This entry lists 16 T cell receptor beta chains sequenced from one sample in a study of T-cell memory formation after mild COVID-19. TCRdb recomputed calls from the 5' RACE reads with MiXCR, one row per CDR3 protein. The data show approximately 570,000 distinct CDR3 sequences, about a sixth seen once. What was sequenced was PBMCs or a T cell subset sorted from them (not recorded which). The receptors shown here come from an adult woman who had mild COVID-19 (a few samples of this study predate the infection). Cell type and time point are not known.

This chain uses TRBV5-1 with TRBJ2-1, with TRBD2 matching over 7 bases. V lost 4 bases, J lost 0 bases, and 7 bases stayed unmatched. This CDR3 spans 16 amino acids. CDR1 and CDR2 (germline): SGHRS, YFSETQ. CDR3 in amino acids: CASSPEPSGSYNEQFF. The CDR3 nucleotides read TGCGCCAGCAGCCCCGAGCCTAGCGGCTCCTACAATGAGCAGTTCTTC.

This clonotype was picked up a small number of times. The V call is TRBV5-1, the J call TRBJ1-6; D uncertain. The V gene lost 4 bases and the J gene lost 5 bases, with 16 bases spanning the gap. This CDR3 has 16 amino acids. Per the germline V gene, CDR1 is SGHRS and CDR2 is YFSETQ. DNA of the CDR3: TGCGCCAGCAGCCCTGGGAGGAGGGAAGATAATTCACCCCTCCACTTT. Encoded protein: CASSPGRREDNSPLHF.

This clonotype has only a few counts. The rearrangement uses TRBV5-5 and TRBJ1-1, with 9 bases fitting TRBD1. Unmatched junction bases numbered 8, after V lost 4 bases and J lost 10 bases. Germline V gene lookup returns CDR1 SGHKS and CDR2 YYEKEE (reference sequence). This CDR3 is 13 amino acids long. For the CDR3, the DNA is TGTGCCAGCAGCCTTGGACAGGGGAAGGGAGCTTTCTTT. Protein sequence: CASSLGQGKGAFF.

This clonotype has ten or more counts. The V call is TRBV4-2, the J call TRBJ2-2; unclear D gene. V shed 1 base and J shed 1 base, with 10 bases lying between them. In germline, CDR1 is LGHNA, CDR2 YNFKEQ. There are 16 residues in the CDR3. In DNA form, the CDR3 reads TGTGCCAGCAGCCAAGGGGATAGCAGGAACACCGGGGAGCTGTTTTTT. Its translation is CASSQGDSRNTGELFF.

The chain employs TRBV9 and TRBJ2-7; possibly TRBD1 or TRBD2 for D (5 bases each). Germline V gene sequence: CDR1 SGDLS, CDR2 YYNGEE. V was trimmed by 0 bases and J by 6 bases, leaving 13 bases between them. The CDR3 is 14 residues long. CDR3 in amino acids: CASSVGGRAGEQYF. DNA for the CDR3: TGTGCCAGCAGCGTAGGGGGCAGGGCGGGCGAGCAGTACTTC.

The chain combines TRBV29-1 with TRBJ1-5, with 9 bases matching TRBD1. V gave up 6 bases and J gave up 5 bases; unmatched junction bases: 5. The V gene's germline CDR1 is SQVTM and CDR2 ANQGSEA. This CDR3 has 13 amino acids. The CDR3: CSVGTGNDQPQHF. The CDR3 region has the DNA TGCAGCGTGGGGACAGGGAACGATCAGCCCCAGCATTTT.

This chain uses TRBV15 with TRBJ2-1; possible D gene TRBD1, 6 bases. V dropped 3 bases and J dropped 9 bases, with 15 bases sitting between them. Germline V gives CDR1 LNHNV, CDR2 YYDKDF (reference sequence). CDR3 size: 14 residues. The CDR3 DNA sequence: TGTGCCACCAGCAGGTCGTCTGTAGGGGGTGAGCAGTTCTTC. Translated: CATSRSSVGGEQFF.

The V call is TRBV10-3, the J call TRBJ2-5; D tentatively fits TRBD1 or TRBD2 (6 bases each). Germline V gene data show CDR1 as ENHRY and CDR2 as SYGVKD. The CDR3 extends over 13 amino acids. Trimming removed 4 bases from V and 2 bases from J, with 8 bases in between. This CDR3 reads CAISGGGQETQYF. DNA for the CDR3: TGTGCCATCAGTGGAGGGGGGCAAGAGACCCAGTACTTC.

This clonotype was detected only a few times. The rearrangement uses TRBV4-2 and TRBJ1-4; TRBD1 might be the D (5 bases). The CDR3 sequence is 17 residues long. Germline CDR1 LGHNA, CDR2 YNFKEQ. Trimming pared 4 bases from V and 5 bases from J, leaving 20 bases between. CDR3 sequence: CASSREPGTSNNEKLFF. The DNA for the CDR3 is TGTGCCAGCAGCCGGGAACCGGGGACCTCAAACAATGAAAAACTGTTTTTT.

This sequence joins TRBV4-1 and TRBJ2-7; D is perhaps TRBD1 (6 bases). This CDR3 contains 14 residues. Germline assignment: CDR1 MGHRA and CDR2 YSYEKL. The V and J ends lost 2 bases and 0 bases respectively, with 8 bases between them. CDR3 bases: TGCGCCAGCAGCCAACGGGACACCTCCTACGAGCAGTACTTC. Its translation is CASSQRDTSYEQYF.

For the CDR3, the DNA is TGCAGTGTCAGTCAGGGGATTTATCAGCCCCAGCATTTT. It encodes CSVSQGIYQPQHF. The chain employs TRBV20-1 and TRBJ1-5; TRBD1 might be the D (6 bases). V dropped 7 bases and J dropped 5 bases, with 15 bases sitting between them. Germline lookup yields CDR1 DFQATT and CDR2 SNEGSKA (reference sequence). The CDR3 consists of 13 residues.

This clonotype has only a few counts. This chain joins TRBV30 and TRBJ1-1, with D hard to call. The CDR3 loop spans 12 amino acids. V lost 4 bases and J lost 1, with 7 bases in between. CDR1 and CDR2 (germline): GTSNPN, SVGIG (reference sequence). The DNA for the CDR3 is TGTGCCTGGAAGGACGGGAACACTGAAGCTTTCTTT. Translating gives CAWKDGNTEAFF.

This clonotype was counted a few times. This sequence joins TRBV10-3 and TRBJ2-5; D perhaps matches TRBD2 (6 bases). CDR1 is ENHRY and CDR2 is SYGVKD in the germline V gene. The CDR3 covers 16 residues. Trimming removed 5 bases from V and 1 base from J, with 17 bases in between. In nucleotides, the CDR3 is TGTGCCATCAGTAGATCTAGCGAACCTTCCCAAGAGACCCAGTACTTC. It encodes CAISRSSEPSQETQYF.

The chain has TRBV7-8 and TRBJ2-3, with D perhaps TRBD2 (6 bases). CDR1 is SGHVS and CDR2 is FQNEAQ in the germline V gene. This CDR3 comprises 16 residues. Deletions cut 0 bases from V and 4 bases from J, with 14 bases between. The CDR3 DNA reads as TGTGCCAGCAGCTTAGCGATGCGGCGGGGAGCAGATACGCAGTATTTT. Its translation: CASSLAMRRGADTQYF.

The genes are TRBV24-1 and TRBJ2-2; D gene uncertain. This CDR3 has 13 residues. Looked up from germline, CDR1 is KGHDR and CDR2 is SFDVKD. V lost 3 bases and J lost 7, with 8 bases in between. Here the CDR3 reads CATSDAQNGELFF. CDR3 DNA: TGTGCCACCAGTGATGCACAGAACGGGGAGCTGTTTTTT.

This clonotype was seen only a few times. V gene TRBV12-3 or TRBV12-4 combines with J gene TRBJ2-7; the D gene is possibly TRBD2 (5 bases). V shed 4 bases and J shed 3 bases, with 10 bases lying between them. The CDR3 is 13 amino acids. The CDR3 nucleotides read TGTGCCAGCAGTTACGGGGTGAACTACGAGCAGTACTTC. Translation: CASSYGVNYEQYF.